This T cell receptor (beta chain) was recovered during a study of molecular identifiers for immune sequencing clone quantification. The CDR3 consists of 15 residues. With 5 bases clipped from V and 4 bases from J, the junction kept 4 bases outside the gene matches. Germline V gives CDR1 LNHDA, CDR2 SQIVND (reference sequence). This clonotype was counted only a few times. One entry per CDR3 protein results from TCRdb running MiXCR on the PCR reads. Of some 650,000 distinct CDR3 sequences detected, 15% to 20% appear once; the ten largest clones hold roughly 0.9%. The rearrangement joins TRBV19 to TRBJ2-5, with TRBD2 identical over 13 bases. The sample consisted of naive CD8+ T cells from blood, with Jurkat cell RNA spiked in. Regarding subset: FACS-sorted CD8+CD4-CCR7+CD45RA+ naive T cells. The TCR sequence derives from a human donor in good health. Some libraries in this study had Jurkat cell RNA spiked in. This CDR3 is CASSLGLAGLETQYF. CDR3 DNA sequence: TGTGCCAGTAGTTTGGGACTAGCGGGGTTAGAGACCCAGTACTTC. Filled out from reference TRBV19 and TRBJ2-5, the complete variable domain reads DGGITQSPKYLFRKEGQNVTLSCEQNLNHDAMYWYRQDPGQGLRLIYYSQIVNDFQKGDIAEGYSVSREKKESFPLTVTSAQKNPTAFYLCASSLGLAGLETQYFGPGTRLLVL.